This T cell receptor (beta chain) is drawn from a study of T-cell memory formation after mild COVID-19. About the study: For the most part, TCR clusters were specific to one donor.

The CDR3 spans 15 residues. V gave up 2 bases and J gave up 2 bases, with 12 bases separating them. Germline-derived CDR1 and CDR2 are MNHNS and SASEGT. With constant-segment primers, 5'RACE yielded cDNA libraries of TCR alpha and TCR beta that carried sample barcodes and UMIs. In TCRdb, the 5' RACE reads were re-called with MiXCR into one record per CDR3 protein. The sample yields roughly 160,000 distinct CDR3 sequences, around 10% seen once. Turning to this clonotype: Its antigen is currently unknown.

General observations from the study: Contracting CD4+ clones were located mainly in CM and EM, and CD8+ clones in EMRA. A second wave of clones peaked on day 37, and their SARS-CoV-2 specificity went unconfirmed.

The rearrangement uses TRBV6-1 and TRBJ1-1; D is undetermined. Sequences were obtained from PBMCs or a T cell subset sorted from them (not recorded which). The receptor was derived from a man between 18 and 29 years old who had mild COVID-19 (a few samples of this study predate the infection). Cell type and time point are not known. The CDR3 here is CASSEYPGSNTEAFF. CDR3 DNA sequence: TGTGCCAGCAGTGAATACCCAGGCTCTAACACTGAAGCTTTCTTT.